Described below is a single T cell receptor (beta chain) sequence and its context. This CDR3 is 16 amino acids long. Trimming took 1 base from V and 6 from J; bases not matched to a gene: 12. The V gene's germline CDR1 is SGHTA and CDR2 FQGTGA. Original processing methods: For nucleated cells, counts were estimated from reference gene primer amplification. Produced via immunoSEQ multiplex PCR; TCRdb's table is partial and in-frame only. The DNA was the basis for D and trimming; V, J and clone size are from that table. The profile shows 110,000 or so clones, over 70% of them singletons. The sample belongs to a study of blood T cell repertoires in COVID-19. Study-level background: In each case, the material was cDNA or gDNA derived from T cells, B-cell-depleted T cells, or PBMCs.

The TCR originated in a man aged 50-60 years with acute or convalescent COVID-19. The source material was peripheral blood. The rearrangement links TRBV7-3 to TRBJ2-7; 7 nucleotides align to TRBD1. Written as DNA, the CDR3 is TGTGCCAGCAGCTTAAGGTCTCGGACAGGTGGGGCCGAGCAGTACTTC. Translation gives CASSLRSRTGGAEQYF.